The following is a TCR beta chain sequence with its context. This clonotype has ten or more counts. Its antigen is currently not known. Within one base of it there is no much larger clone, and no base qualities were kept. The sample is drawn from a study of T cell repertoires in cytomegalovirus infection (dated by TCRdb to between 2018 and 2021). As for the study more broadly: Alongside well-studied HLA-B-restricted epitopes, the peptide stimulations were aimed at recently identified HLA-C-restricted CMV epitopes, whose presentation resists viral immunomodulation. Donor HLA type was relevant to the analysis, because carriage of CMV infection together with the matching HLA type was indicated by public TCR beta signatures.

The CDR3 spans 15 residues, from the cysteine through the phenylalanine. Only the CDR3 part of the read is kept: 45 bases, read in frame from the first base. V is pruned by 5 bases and J by 2 bases, leaving 7 bases of the junction without a gene match. Based on the germline V gene, the CDR1 and CDR2 sequences are SGHVS and FQNEAQ. Sequenced on an Illumina HiSeq 1500. TCRdb took the public reads, trimmed them with fastp at Q25, ran MiXCR for clone calling and kept in-frame beta chains. Rows are combined by CDR3 protein, so each entry shows the most common genes and DNA. Across this sample there are approximately 280,000 distinct CDR3 sequences, with around 20% seen only once. The biggest ten clones account for approximately 19% of the sample. The treatment or condition label, read with the paper, signifies: in vitro stimulation with specific CMV peptide epitopes to enrich CMV-specific T cells. Points the paper makes about the study in general: The ex vivo response was dominated by HLA-C-restricted CMV-specific TCR beta clonotypes, which also provided the single most frequent clonotype in two of eight donors. In both this cohort and an independent cohort of several hundred donors, the cumulative frequency of public TCR beta family members distinguished carriers of CMV infection plus the relevant HLA type.

The input for sequencing was cultured PBMCs, taken from culture after CMV antigen stimulation. The receptor comes from a human donor in good health (CMV status not recorded). Some clones in this sample may be carry-over from other donors' samples. Recombination connected TRBV7-8 to TRBJ2-5, with 8 bases matching TRBD2. The bases read TGTGCCAGCAGCCCCCTCTCGGGAGGGCAAGAGACCCAGTACTTC. Its product reads: CASSPLSGGQETQYF.